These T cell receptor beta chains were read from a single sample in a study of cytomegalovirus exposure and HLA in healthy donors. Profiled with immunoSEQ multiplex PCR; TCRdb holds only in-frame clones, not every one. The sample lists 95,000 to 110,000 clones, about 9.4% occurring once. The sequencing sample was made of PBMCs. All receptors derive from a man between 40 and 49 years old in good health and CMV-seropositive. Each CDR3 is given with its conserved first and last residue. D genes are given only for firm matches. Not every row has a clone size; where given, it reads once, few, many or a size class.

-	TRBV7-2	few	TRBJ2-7	CASSLLVYEQYF	TGTGCCAGCAGCTTGCTTGTCTACGAGCAGTACTTC
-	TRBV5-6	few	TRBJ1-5	CASQSGESNQPQHF	TGTGCCAGCCAGTCAGGGGAAAGCAATCAGCCCCAGCATTTT
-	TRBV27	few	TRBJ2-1	CASSQGIGQFF	TGTGCCAGCAGTCAGGGGATAGGGCAGTTCTTC
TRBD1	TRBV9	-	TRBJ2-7	CASSVGQGASSYEQYF	TGTGCCAGCAGCGTAGGCCAGGGGGCCAGCTCCTACGAGCAGTACTTC
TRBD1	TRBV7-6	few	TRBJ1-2	CASSIQGADYGYTF	TGTGCCAGCAGCATTCAGGGGGCTGACTATGGCTACACCTTC
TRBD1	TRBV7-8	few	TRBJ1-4	CASSENPGQTAEKLFF	TGTGCCAGCAGCGAGAATCCGGGACAGACGGCTGAAAAACTGTTTTTT
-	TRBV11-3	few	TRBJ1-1	CASSLDRDNTEAFF	TGTGCCAGCAGCTTAGACCGAGATAACACTGAAGCTTTCTTT
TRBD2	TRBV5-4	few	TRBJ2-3	CASVPSAGVTDTQYF	TGTGCCAGCGTCCCTTCTGCGGGAGTAACAGATACGCAGTATTTT
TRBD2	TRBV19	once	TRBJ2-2	CASSMRDYNTGELFF	TGTGCCAGTAGTATGCGGGACTACAACACCGGGGAGCTGTTTTTT
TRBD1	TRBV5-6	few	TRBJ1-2	CASRSTGGSESVRVGGTF	TGTGCCAGCAGATCTACAGGGGGCTCGGAGTCGGTACGAGTTGGAGGTACCTTC
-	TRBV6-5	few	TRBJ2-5	CASSYGGSGETQYF	TGTGCCAGCAGTTACGGGGGGAGTGGAGAGACCCAGTACTTC
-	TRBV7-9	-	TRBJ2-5	CASSLDADSLYQETQYF	TGTGCCAGCAGCTTAGACGCCGACAGCCTGTACCAAGAGACCCAGTACTTC
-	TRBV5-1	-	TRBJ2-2	CASRRESHTGELFF	TGCGCCAGCAGGAGAGAGAGCCACACCGGGGAGCTGTTTTTT
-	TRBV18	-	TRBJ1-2	CASSPEGNYGYTF	TGTGCCAGCTCACCAGAGGGTAACTATGGCTACACCTTC
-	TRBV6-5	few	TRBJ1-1	CASIDRRVGNTEAFF	TGTGCCAGCATAGACAGAAGGGTTGGGAACACTGAAGCTTTCTTT
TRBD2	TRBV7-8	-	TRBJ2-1	CASSLLGGRAGLTQFF	TGTGCCAGCAGCTTACTGGGTGGGAGGGCCGGTCTGACGCAGTTCTTC
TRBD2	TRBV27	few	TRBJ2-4	CASSPGTSGLNIQYF	TGTGCCAGCAGTCCCGGGACTAGCGGACTAAACATTCAGTACTTC
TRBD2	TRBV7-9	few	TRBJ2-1	CASSSGLAGPFEQFF	TGTGCCAGCAGCTCGGGACTAGCGGGACCCTTTGAGCAGTTCTTC
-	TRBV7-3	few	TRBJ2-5	CASSEDHQETQYF	TGTGCCAGCAGCGAGGATCACCAAGAGACCCAGTACTTC
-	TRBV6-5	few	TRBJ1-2	CASSYSFTGANYGYTF	TGTGCCAGCAGTTACTCCTTCACAGGAGCGAACTATGGCTACACCTTC
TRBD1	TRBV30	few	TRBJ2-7	CAWRYVGDRGPEQYF	TGTGCCTGGAGATATGTTGGGGACAGGGGGCCAGAGCAGTACTTC
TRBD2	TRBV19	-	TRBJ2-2	CASGGTSIFGELFF	TGTGCCAGTGGCGGGACTAGTATTTTCGGGGAGCTGTTTTTT
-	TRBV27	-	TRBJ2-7	CASSQVVGYEQYF	TGTGCCAGCAGCCAGGTTGTGGGTTACGAGCAGTACTTC
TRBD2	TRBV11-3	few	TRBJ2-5	CASSPVAGGHQETQYF	TGTGCCAGCAGTCCAGTAGCGGGAGGGCACCAAGAGACCCAGTACTTC
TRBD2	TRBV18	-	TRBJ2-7	CASSILAGGILYEQYF	TGTGCCAGCTCAATACTAGCGGGGGGAATTCTTTACGAGCAGTACTTC
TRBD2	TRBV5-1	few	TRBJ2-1	CASSLAPGLAGASGEQFF	TGCGCCAGCAGCTTGGCTCCTGGACTAGCGGGAGCTAGCGGTGAGCAGTTCTTC
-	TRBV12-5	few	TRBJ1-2	CASGLYPRTVKEGYGYTF	TGTGCTAGTGGTTTGTATCCCCGGACTGTTAAAGAGGGCTATGGCTACACCTTC
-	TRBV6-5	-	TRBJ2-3	CASSGGSTQYF	TGTGCCAGCAGTGGAGGATCAACGCAGTATTTT
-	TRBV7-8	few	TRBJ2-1	CASTLDQVPYNEQFF	TGTGCCAGCACCTTGGATCAGGTCCCCTACAATGAGCAGTTCTTC
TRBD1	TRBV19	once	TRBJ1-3	CASGPRQGGNTIYF	TGTGCCAGTGGTCCGAGACAGGGGGGAAACACCATATATTTT
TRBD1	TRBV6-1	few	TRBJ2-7	CASSGRGRTYEQYF	TGTGCCAGCAGTGGAAGGGGGCGGACCTACGAGCAGTACTTC
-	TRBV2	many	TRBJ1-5	CASSEGGSGQPQHF	TGTGCCAGCAGTGAGGGGGGGTCGGGGCAGCCCCAGCATTTT
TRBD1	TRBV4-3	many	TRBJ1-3	CASSQDLRTGAGNTIYF	TGCGCCAGCAGCCAAGATCTTCGGACAGGGGCTGGAAACACCATATATTTT
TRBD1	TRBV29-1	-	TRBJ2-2	CSVEGQAAGELFF	TGCAGCGTTGAGGGACAGGCGGCCGGGGAGCTGTTTTTT
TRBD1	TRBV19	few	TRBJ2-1	CASKMVGQGVIEQFF	TGTGCCAGTAAGATGGTAGGACAGGGGGTTATTGAGCAGTTCTTC
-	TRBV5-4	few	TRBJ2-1	CASSLTAASSYNEQFF	TGTGCCAGCAGCTTAACAGCGGCTAGCTCCTACAATGAGCAGTTCTTC
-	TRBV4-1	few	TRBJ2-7	CASSPSSRGTYEQYF	TGCGCCAGCAGCCCGAGCAGCAGGGGAACCTACGAGCAGTACTTC
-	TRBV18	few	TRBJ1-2	CASSNDRPYEGYTF	TGTGCCAGCTCAAATGACAGACCCTACGAGGGCTACACCTTC
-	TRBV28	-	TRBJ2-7	CASSFVAGTDEQYF	TGTGCCAGCAGTTTCGTCGCGGGAACCGACGAGCAGTACTTC
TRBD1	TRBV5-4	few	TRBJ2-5	CASSVKQGEETQYF	TGTGCCAGCAGCGTCAAACAGGGGGAAGAGACCCAGTACTTC
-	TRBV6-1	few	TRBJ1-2	CASSEEGGYGYTF	TGTGCCAGCAGTGAAGAAGGGGGCTATGGCTACACCTTC
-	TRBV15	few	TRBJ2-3	CATSYAMTDTQYF	TGTGCCACCAGCTATGCGATGACAGATACGCAGTATTTT
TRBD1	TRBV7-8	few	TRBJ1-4	CASSLQGVDEKLFF	TGTGCCAGCAGCCTCCAGGGGGTGGATGAAAAACTGTTTTTT
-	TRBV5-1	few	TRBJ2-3	CASSRTQGTDTQYF	TGCGCCAGCAGCCGGACGCAGGGGACAGATACGCAGTATTTT
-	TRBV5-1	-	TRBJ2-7	CASSLEAEQYF	TGCGCCAGCAGCTTGGAAGCCGAGCAGTACTTC
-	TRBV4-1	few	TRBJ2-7	CASSQRWVQTYEQYF	TGCGCCAGCAGCCAAAGGTGGGTACAGACCTACGAGCAGTACTTC
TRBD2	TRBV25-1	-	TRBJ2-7	CASSVRGVAEQYF	TGTGCCAGCAGTGTTCGGGGGGTGGCCGAGCAGTACTTC
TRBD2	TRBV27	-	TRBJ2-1	CASRVLAGDGNEQFF	TGTGCCAGCAGGGTACTAGCGGGAGATGGAAATGAGCAGTTCTTC
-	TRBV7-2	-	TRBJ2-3	CASSLGLITDTQYF	TGTGCCAGCAGCTTAGGACTTATCACAGATACGCAGTATTTT
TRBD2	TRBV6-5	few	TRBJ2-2	CASSPGLAGVGELFF	TGTGCCAGCAGCCCGGGACTAGCGGGAGTAGGGGAGCTGTTTTTT
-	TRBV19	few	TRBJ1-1	CANRSYPALNTEAFF	TGTGCCAACCGGAGTTACCCGGCCTTGAACACTGAAGCTTTCTTT
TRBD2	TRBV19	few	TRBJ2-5	CASSASGVQETQYF	TGTGCCAGTTCAGCTAGCGGGGTACAAGAGACCCAGTACTTC
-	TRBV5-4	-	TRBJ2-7	CASSLSGTQYEQYF	TGTGCCAGCAGCTTATCCGGGACACAATACGAGCAGTACTTC